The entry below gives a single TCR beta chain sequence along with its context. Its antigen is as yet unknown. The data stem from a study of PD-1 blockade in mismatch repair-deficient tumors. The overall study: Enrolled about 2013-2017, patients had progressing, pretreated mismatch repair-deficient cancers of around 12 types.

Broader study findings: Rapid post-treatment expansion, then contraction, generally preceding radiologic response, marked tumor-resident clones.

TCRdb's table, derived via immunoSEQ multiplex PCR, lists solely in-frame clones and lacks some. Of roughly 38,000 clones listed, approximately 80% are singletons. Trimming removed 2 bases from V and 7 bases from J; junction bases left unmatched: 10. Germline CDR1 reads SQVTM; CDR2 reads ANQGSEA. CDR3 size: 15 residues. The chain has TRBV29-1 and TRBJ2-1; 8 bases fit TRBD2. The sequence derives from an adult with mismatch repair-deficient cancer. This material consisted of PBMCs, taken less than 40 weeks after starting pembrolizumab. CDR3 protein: CSVESGAGVPNEQFF. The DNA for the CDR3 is TGCAGCGTTGAATCAGGAGCGGGGGTGCCTAATGAGCAGTTCTTC.